Shown below are 16 T cell receptor beta chains from a single sample sequenced in a study of blood T cells in healthy people across ages. Combining a sample-barcoded 5' primer with a J-beta primer mix, a second PCR ran for roughly 7 to 12 cycles. TCRdb redid the calling of the 5' RACE reads with MiXCR, one entry per CDR3 protein. The sample has some 1.8 million distinct CDR3 sequences; roughly two fifths are singletons. Sequencing was carried out using blood. The receptors derive from a human donor in good health.

This clonotype appeared a single time. It may be a read error: a sequence one base away is much more abundant. V and J are TRBV7-7 and TRBJ2-6; TRBD1 matches at 7 bases. The length of the CDR3 is 15 residues. Looked up from germline, CDR1 is SSHAT and CDR2 is FNYEAQ (reference sequence). The CDR3 sequence: CACSQTGFGANVLTF. CDR3 coding DNA: TGTGCTTGCAGCCAGACAGGGTTCGGGGCCAACGTCCTGACTTTC.

The genes are TRBV2 and TRBJ2-5; TRBD1 matches 10 bases. The germline V gene encodes CDR1 SNHLY and CDR2 FYNNEI. J lost 5 bases, V lost 2 bases, and 8 bases had no gene match. The CDR3 has 16 amino acids. The CDR3 here is CASSERLGTGVETQYF. Here the CDR3 DNA reads TGTGCCAGCAGTGAACGTCTAGGGACAGGGGTCGAGACCCAGTACTTC.

The chain couples TRBV29-1 to TRBJ2-1, with D maybe TRBD1 (7 bases). Germline assignment: CDR1 SQVTM and CDR2 ANQGSEA. Deletions cut 7 bases from V and 9 bases from J, with 25 bases between. The CDR3 has 15 residues. CDR3 residues: CSAGARTGLIREQFF. The CDR3 DNA sequence: TGCAGCGCGGGGGCCCGGACAGGCCTTATACGTGAGCAGTTCTTC.

The V gene is TRBV5-1, the J gene TRBJ1-2; no firm D call. In germline, CDR1 is SGHRS, CDR2 YFSETQ. Trimming shortened V by 0 bases and J by 4 bases, and 10 bases separated the two germline ends. This CDR3 region has 14 residues. CDR3: CASSLEGGPYGYTF. The CDR3 coding sequence is TGCGCCAGCAGCTTGGAAGGAGGACCCTATGGCTACACCTTC.

The chain is built from TRBV5-5 and TRBJ1-5, with D maybe TRBD1 (5 bases). The length of the CDR3 is 16 residues. The V end lost 0 bases, the J end lost 1 base, and 11 bases lay between the germline ends. Germline CDR1 reads SGHKS; CDR2 reads YYEKEE (reference sequence). CDR3 sequence (DNA): TGTGCCAGCAGCTTGGGGCAGGGTTCGAGCAATCAGCCCCAGCATTTT. Protein: CASSLGQGSSNQPQHF.

This clonotype was detected ten times or more. The rearrangement uses TRBV6-5 and TRBJ1-2; maybe TRBD1 (5 bases). CDR1 is MNHEY, CDR2 SVGAGI, per germline. The CDR3 covers 11 residues. The V end lost 5 bases, the J end lost 7 bases, and 8 bases lay between the germline ends. The CDR3 bases are TGTGCCAGCAGTACGGGGGTTGGCTACACCTTC. It is translated as CASSTGVGYTF.

The V call is TRBV15, the J call TRBJ2-4; TRBD2 matches at 7 bases. Looked up from germline, CDR1 is LNHNV and CDR2 is YYDKDF (reference sequence). The CDR3 totals 16 residues. J was trimmed by 6 bases and V by 1 base; bases with no gene match: 9. The CDR3 nucleotides are TGTGCCACCAGCAGAGTAGGCGGGGGTACGGTAAACATTCAGTACTTC. This sequence encodes CATSRVGGGTVNIQYF. Full variable domain (remainder filled in from reference TRBV15 and TRBJ2-4): DAMVIQNPRYQVTQFGKPVTLSCSQTLNHNVMYWYQQKSSQAPKLLFHYYDKDFNNEADTPDNFQSRRPNTSFCFLDIRSPGLGDTAMYLCATSRVGGGTVNIQYFGAGTRLSVL.

This clonotype was seen only a few times. The chain employs TRBV2 and TRBJ1-4; D is unclear. Trimming stripped 6 bases from V and 0 bases from J, with 8 bases between. Germline V gene lookup returns CDR1 SNHLY and CDR2 FYNNEI. The CDR3 sequence is 14 residues long. CDR3 nucleotides: TGTGCCAGCAGCATACAAGCAACTAATGAAAAACTGTTTTTT. As protein: CASSIQATNEKLFF.

The rearrangement links TRBV20-1 to TRBJ2-4; D is unresolved. The CDR3 sequence is 13 residues long. V was cut by 3 bases and J by 0 bases, with 6 bases left in between. CDR1 and CDR2 (germline): DFQATT, SNEGSKA (reference sequence). The CDR3 bases are TGCAGTGCTAGCCCCGTAGCCAAAAACATTCAGTACTTC. It codes for CSASPVAKNIQYF.

This clonotype was counted a single time. The V gene is TRBV3-1, the J gene TRBJ1-5, with 8 positions matching TRBD1. Trimming at V came to 4 bases and at J to 6 bases, leaving 14 bases not matched to a gene. This CDR3 contains 17 residues. The germline gives CDR1 LGHDT, CDR2 YNNKEL (reference sequence). CDR3 nucleotide sequence: TGTGCCAGCAGCCCAAGTCGGAACAGGGGGAGTACTCAGCCCCAGCATTTT. Its translation is CASSPSRNRGSTQPQHF.

Only a few counts were recorded for this clonotype. This rearrangement joins TRBV24-1 to TRBJ1-2; a weak D match, TRBD1 (6 bases). The V end lost 7 bases, the J end lost 4 bases, and 9 bases lay between the germline ends. Germline lookup yields CDR1 KGHDR and CDR2 SFDVKD. The CDR3 covers 12 residues. Here the CDR3 DNA reads TGTGCCACCAGCTCAGGGGCCTATGGCTACACCTTC. Translating gives CATSSGAYGYTF.

Note on this clonotype: A read error may account for a junction end that differs from germline. The chain carries TRBV7-2 and TRBJ2-2; D is perhaps TRBD2 (5 bases). Germline CDR1 SGHTA, CDR2 FQGNSA. This CDR3 is built from 14 residues. Here the CDR3 DNA reads TGTGCCGGCAGCTTAGCGTTGGAAACCGGGGAACTGTTTTTT. Its translation is CAGSLALETGELFF.

This clonotype has only a few counts. The chain combines TRBV6-5 with TRBJ2-7; D possibly corresponds to TRBD2 (5 bases). V lost 4 bases and J 7 bases, leaving 14 bases between the germline ends. Germline assignment: CDR1 MNHEY and CDR2 SVGAGI. The CDR3 runs 13 residues. CDR3: CASSFRTAGEQYF. In nucleotides, the CDR3 is TGTGCCAGCAGTTTTAGGACGGCGGGTGAGCAGTACTTC.

The chain couples TRBV7-8 to TRBJ2-6; possible D gene TRBD1, 6 bases. Germline loops: CDR1 SGHVS, CDR2 FQNEAQ. V was cut by 1 base and J by 3 bases, with 13 bases left in between. The CDR3 consists of 17 residues. The CDR3 loop is CASSLENRVYGANVLTF. In DNA form, the CDR3 reads TGTGCCAGCAGCTTAGAAAACAGGGTATATGGGGCCAACGTCCTGACTTTC.

This clonotype was counted at least ten times. This chain uses TRBV11-2 with TRBJ2-7, with 8 bases lining up with TRBD1. The ends lost 0 bases at V and 3 bases at J; junction bases unmatched: 4. The CDR3 is 15 residues long. Germline V gene data show CDR1 as SGHAT and CDR2 as FQNNGV. The chain's CDR3 is CASSLEGQVIYEQYF. DNA of the CDR3: TGTGCCAGCAGCTTAGAGGGACAGGTTATCTACGAGCAGTACTTC.

The sample holds one count of this clonotype. This rearrangement joins TRBV12-3 or TRBV12-4 to TRBJ1-3; D perhaps matches TRBD1 (5 bases). The CDR3 is 14 residues long. Trimming removed 3 bases at V and 2 bases at J, with 8 bases between. Written as DNA, the CDR3 is TGTGCCAGCAGTTTGCTGGGGGCTGGAAACACCATATATTTT. Protein product: CASSLLGAGNTIYF.